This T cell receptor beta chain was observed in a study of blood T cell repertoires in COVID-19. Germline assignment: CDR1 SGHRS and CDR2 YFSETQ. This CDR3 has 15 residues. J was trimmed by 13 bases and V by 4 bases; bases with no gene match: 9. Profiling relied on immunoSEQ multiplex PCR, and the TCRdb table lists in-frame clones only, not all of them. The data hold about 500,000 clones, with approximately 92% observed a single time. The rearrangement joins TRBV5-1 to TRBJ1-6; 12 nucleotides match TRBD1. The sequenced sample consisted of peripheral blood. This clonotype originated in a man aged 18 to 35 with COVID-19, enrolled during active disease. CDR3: CASSPDGTGGSPLHF. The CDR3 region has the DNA TGCGCCAGCAGCCCGGACGGGACAGGGGGCTCTCCCCTCCACTTT. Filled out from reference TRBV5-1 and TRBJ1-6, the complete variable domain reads KAGVTQTPRYLIKTRGQQVTLSCSPISGHRSVSWYQQTPGQGLQFLFEYFSETQRNKGNFPGRFSGRQFSNSRSEMNVSTLELGDSALYLCASSPDGTGGSPLHFGNGTRLTVT.